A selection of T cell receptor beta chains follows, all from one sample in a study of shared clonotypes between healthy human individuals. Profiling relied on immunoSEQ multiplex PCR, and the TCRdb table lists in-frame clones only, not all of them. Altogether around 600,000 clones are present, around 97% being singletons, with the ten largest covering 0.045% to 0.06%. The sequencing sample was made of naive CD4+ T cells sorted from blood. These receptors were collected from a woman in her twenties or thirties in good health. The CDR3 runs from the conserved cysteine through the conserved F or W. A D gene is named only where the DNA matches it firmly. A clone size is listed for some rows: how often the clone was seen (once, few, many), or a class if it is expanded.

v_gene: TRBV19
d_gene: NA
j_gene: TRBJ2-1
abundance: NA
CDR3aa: CASSIGLSSYNEQFF
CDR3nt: TGTGCCAGTAGTATTGGGCTGAGCTCCTACAATGAGCAGTTCTTC

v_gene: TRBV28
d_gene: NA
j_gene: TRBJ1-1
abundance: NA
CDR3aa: CASSLLVRSSTEAFF
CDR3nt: TGTGCCAGCAGTTTATTGGTAAGGTCGAGCACTGAAGCTTTCTTT

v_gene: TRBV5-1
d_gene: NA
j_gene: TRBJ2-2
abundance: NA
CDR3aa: CASSWARGGANTGELFF
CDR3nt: TGCGCCAGCAGCTGGGCCCGGGGCGGGGCTAACACCGGGGAGCTGTTTTTT

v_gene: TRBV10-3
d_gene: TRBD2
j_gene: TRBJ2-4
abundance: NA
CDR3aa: CAISEGTSGKNIQYF
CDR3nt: TGTGCCATCAGTGAGGGGACTAGCGGTAAAAACATTCAGTACTTC

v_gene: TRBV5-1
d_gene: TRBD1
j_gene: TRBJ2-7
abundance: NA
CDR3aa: CASSLQGQGTYEQYF
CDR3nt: TGCGCCAGCAGCTTGCAAGGACAGGGGACCTACGAGCAGTACTTC

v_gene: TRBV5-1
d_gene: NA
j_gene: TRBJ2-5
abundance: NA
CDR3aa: CASSFGIEETQYF
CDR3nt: TGCGCCAGCAGCTTCGGGATTGAAGAGACCCAGTACTTC

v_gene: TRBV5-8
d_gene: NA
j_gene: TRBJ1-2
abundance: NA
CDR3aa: CASSLMGVHGGYGYTF
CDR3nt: TGTGCCAGCAGCTTGATGGGGGTCCACGGGGGCTATGGCTACACCTTC

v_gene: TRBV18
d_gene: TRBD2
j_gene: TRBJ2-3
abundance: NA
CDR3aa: CASSPGSGRDTSTDTQYF
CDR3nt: TGTGCCAGCTCACCTGGAAGCGGGAGGGATACTAGCACAGATACGCAGTATTTT

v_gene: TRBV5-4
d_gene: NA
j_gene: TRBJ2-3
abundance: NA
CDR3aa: CASSFGQPTDTQYF
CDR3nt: TGTGCCAGCAGCTTCGGACAGCCAACAGATACGCAGTATTTT

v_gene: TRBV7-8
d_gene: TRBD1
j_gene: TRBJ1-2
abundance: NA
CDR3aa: CASSFGTVGGYTF
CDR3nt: TGTGCCAGCAGCTTCGGGACAGTAGGAGGCTACACCTTC

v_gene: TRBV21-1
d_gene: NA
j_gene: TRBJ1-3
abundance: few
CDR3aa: CASSKEQGSGNTIYF
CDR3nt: TGTGCCAGCAGCAAAGAACAGGGTTCTGGAAACACCATATATTTT

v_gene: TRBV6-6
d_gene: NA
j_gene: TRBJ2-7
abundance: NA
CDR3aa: CASKAYTDTYEQYF
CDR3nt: TGTGCCAGCAAAGCCTACACAGATACCTACGAGCAGTACTTC

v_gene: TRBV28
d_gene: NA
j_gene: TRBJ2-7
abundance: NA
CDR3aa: CASSLWAGATYEQYF
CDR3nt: TGTGCCAGCAGTTTATGGGCAGGGGCGACCTACGAGCAGTACTTC

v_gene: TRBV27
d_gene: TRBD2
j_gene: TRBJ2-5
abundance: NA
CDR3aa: CASGWRAGGRAETQYF
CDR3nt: TGTGCCAGCGGATGGAGGGCGGGAGGGCGAGCAGAGACCCAGTACTTC

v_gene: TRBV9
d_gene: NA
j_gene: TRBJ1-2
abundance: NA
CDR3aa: CASSAPRTSSYGYTF
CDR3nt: TGTGCCAGCAGCGCACCGCGGACGAGTAGCTATGGCTACACCTTC

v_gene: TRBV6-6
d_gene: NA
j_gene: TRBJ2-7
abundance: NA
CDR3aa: CASSYGGRSYEQYF
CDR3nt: TGTGCCAGCAGTTACGGGGGCCGGTCCTACGAGCAGTACTTC

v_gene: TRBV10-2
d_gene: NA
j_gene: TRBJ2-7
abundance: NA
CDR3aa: CASSESSRYEQYF
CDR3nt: TGCGCCAGCAGTGAGTCTAGTCGGTACGAGCAGTACTTC

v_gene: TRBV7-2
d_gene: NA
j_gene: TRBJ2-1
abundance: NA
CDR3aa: CASSFGTFNEQFF
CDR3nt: TGTGCCAGCAGCTTCGGGACCTTCAATGAGCAGTTCTTC

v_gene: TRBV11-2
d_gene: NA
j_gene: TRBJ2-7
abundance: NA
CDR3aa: CASSLVAGATTWEQYF
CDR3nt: TGTGCCAGCAGCTTAGTCGCGGGGGCTACCACCTGGGAGCAGTACTTC

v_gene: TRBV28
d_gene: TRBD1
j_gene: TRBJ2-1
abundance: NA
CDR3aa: CASSSRGTGGWYNEQFF
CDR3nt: TGTGCCAGCAGTTCCCGCGGGACAGGGGGCTGGTACAATGAGCAGTTCTTC

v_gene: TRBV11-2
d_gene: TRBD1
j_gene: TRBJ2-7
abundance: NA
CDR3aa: CASSLKGGQGLNEQYF
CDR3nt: TGTGCCAGCAGCCTGAAGGGGGGACAGGGTCTCAACGAGCAGTACTTC

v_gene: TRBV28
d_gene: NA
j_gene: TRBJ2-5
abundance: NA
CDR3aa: CASATGSQETQYF
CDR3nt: TGTGCCAGCGCCACAGGGTCCCAAGAGACCCAGTACTTC

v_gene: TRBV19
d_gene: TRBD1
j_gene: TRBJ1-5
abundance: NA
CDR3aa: CASSMATGDQPQHF
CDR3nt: TGTGCCAGTAGTATGGCGACAGGGGATCAGCCCCAGCATTTT